This TCR beta chain appears in the sequencing data of a study of T cell clonotyping in hematopoietic cell transplantation. Study-wide results and limits: Few recipient clonotypes overlapped donors; over 95% were de novo at given depth. Graft donor and pretransplant recipient Inverse Simpson Index values predicted broader posttransplant TCR diversity.

The CDR3 consists of 15 residues. Germline-derived CDR1 and CDR2 are SGHTA and FQGNSA. Trimming pared 6 bases from V and 2 bases from J, leaving 14 bases between. This clone has a single count. Its specificity is unknown. The protocol was immunoSEQ multiplex PCR, while the TCRdb copy is restricted to in-frame clones and leaves out a portion. The repertoire holds several thousand clones, 90% to 97% seen once, with approximately 0.44% in the top ten. The TCR was taken from a male patient aged 35 to 55 who had an allogeneic stem cell transplant from a related donor, so the T cells may come from the graft donor. Some clones in this sample may be carry-over from other donors' samples. Sequenced here: PBMCs, sampled 30 days after allogeneic stem cell transplant. The chain joins TRBV7-2 to TRBJ1-5; a possible D gene is TRBD1 (6 bases). DNA of the CDR3: TGTGCCAGCAGTCTGGGGGCGCGGGGCAATCAGCCCCAGCATTTT. Its protein product is CASSLGARGNQPQHF.